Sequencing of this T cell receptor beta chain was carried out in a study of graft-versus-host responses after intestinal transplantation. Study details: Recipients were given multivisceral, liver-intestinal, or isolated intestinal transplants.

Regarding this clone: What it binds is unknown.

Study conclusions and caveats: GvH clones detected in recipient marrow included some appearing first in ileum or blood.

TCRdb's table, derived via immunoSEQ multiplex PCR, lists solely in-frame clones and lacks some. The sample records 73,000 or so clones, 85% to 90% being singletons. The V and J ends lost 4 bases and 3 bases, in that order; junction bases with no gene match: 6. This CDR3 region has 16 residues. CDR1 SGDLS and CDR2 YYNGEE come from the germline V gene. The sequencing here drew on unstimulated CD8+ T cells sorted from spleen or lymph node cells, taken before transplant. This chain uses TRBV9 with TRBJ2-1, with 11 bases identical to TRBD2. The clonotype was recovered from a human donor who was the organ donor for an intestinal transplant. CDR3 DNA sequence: TGTGCCAGCAGCCCAAGGGGACTAGCGGACTACAATGAGCAGTTCTTC. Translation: CASSPRGLADYNEQFF.